Listed below are T cell receptor beta chains from one sample, sequenced in a study of cytomegalovirus exposure and HLA in healthy donors. TCRdb's copy holds only in-frame clones and misses some; the assay was immunoSEQ multiplex PCR. The sample shows about 62,000 clones, about 90% of them seen only once. The material sequenced was PBMCs. The receptors were sampled from a man younger than 35 in good health and CMV-seronegative. The CDR3 runs from the conserved cysteine through the conserved F or W. The order of the fields is clone size, D gene, J gene, V gene, CDR3 protein, CDR3 DNA. A D gene is named only where the DNA matches it firmly. Size tells how often a clone was seen (once, few, many) or the class of an expanded clone, and some rows leave it out.

size: NA
D: NA
J: TRBJ2-3
V: TRBV7-9
CDR3: CASSLSVREQYF
DNA: TGTGCCAGCAGCCTGTCGGTCCGGGAACAGTATTTT

size: NA
D: TRBD1
J: TRBJ1-4
V: TRBV9
CDR3: CASSVGGQSNEKLFF
DNA: TGTGCCAGCAGCGTAGGGGGACAGAGTAATGAAAAACTGTTTTTT

size: NA
D: TRBD1
J: TRBJ1-5
V: TRBV5-1
CDR3: CASSPTGYQPQHF
DNA: TGCGCCAGCAGCCCGACAGGGTATCAGCCCCAGCATTTT

size: NA
D: NA
J: TRBJ2-3
V: TRBV28
CDR3: CASSLGLDTQYF
DNA: TGTGCCAGCAGCTTAGGACTGGATACGCAGTATTTT

size: NA
D: NA
J: TRBJ1-5
V: TRBV6-1
CDR3: CASSVAVLGNQPQHF
DNA: TGTGCCAGCAGTGTGGCAGTTCTCGGCAATCAGCCCCAGCATTTT

size: NA
D: NA
J: TRBJ1-1
V: TRBV30
CDR3: CAWSVRPAGMNTEAFF
DNA: TGTGCCTGGAGTGTACGGCCCGCAGGGATGAACACTGAAGCTTTCTTT

size: NA
D: NA
J: TRBJ1-6
V: TRBV7-9
CDR3: CASSLGTSLSSYNSPLHF
DNA: TGTGCCAGCAGCTTGGGGACTTCCCTGAGCTCCTATAATTCACCCCTCCACTTT

size: few
D: TRBD2
J: TRBJ2-3
V: TRBV15
CDR3: CATRPPGGALDTQYF
DNA: TGTGCCACCAGACCTCCGGGGGGGGCCTTAGATACGCAGTATTTT

size: NA
D: NA
J: TRBJ1-6
V: TRBV7-9
CDR3: CASSQDAGTSGGSPLHF
DNA: TGTGCCAGCAGCCAGGACGCGGGGACCTCTGGGGGTTCACCCCTCCACTTT

size: NA
D: TRBD1
J: TRBJ2-1
V: TRBV7-3
CDR3: CASSFGQGAWNEQFF
DNA: TGTGCCAGCAGCTTCGGGCAGGGGGCTTGGAATGAGCAGTTCTTC

size: NA
D: TRBD2
J: TRBJ2-5
V: TRBV7-6
CDR3: CASSTSLGGWLETQYF
DNA: TGTGCCAGCAGCACTTCGCTGGGGGGGTGGTTAGAGACCCAGTACTTC

size: NA
D: NA
J: TRBJ1-2
V: TRBV6-5
CDR3: CASRRDRNYGYTF
DNA: TGTGCCAGCAGACGCGACAGGAACTATGGCTACACCTTC

size: NA
D: TRBD1
J: TRBJ2-7
V: TRBV5-1
CDR3: CASSDRTGGFYEQYF
DNA: TGCGCCAGCAGCGATCGGACAGGGGGATTTTACGAGCAGTACTTC

size: NA
D: NA
J: TRBJ1-3
V: TRBV2
CDR3: CASSVQFGNTIYF
DNA: TGTGCCAGCAGTGTCCAGTTTGGAAACACCATATATTTT

size: NA
D: NA
J: TRBJ1-6
V: TRBV6-6
CDR3: CASSYSVSSYNSPLHF
DNA: TGTGCCAGCAGTTACTCGGTCAGTTCCTATAATTCACCCCTCCACTTT

size: NA
D: TRBD1
J: TRBJ1-1
V: TRBV10-3
CDR3: CAIAADRGQTEAFF
DNA: TGTGCCATCGCCGCGGACAGGGGACAAACTGAAGCTTTCTTT

size: NA
D: NA
J: TRBJ1-6
V: TRBV5-1
CDR3: CASSLGGVYNSPLHF
DNA: TGCGCCAGCAGCTTGGGAGGTGTGTATAATTCACCCCTCCACTTT

size: once
D: TRBD1
J: TRBJ2-3
V: TRBV7-7
CDR3: CASSAGTGGETDTQYF
DNA: TGTGCTAGCAGCGCCGGGACAGGGGGCGAGACAGATACGCAGTATTTT

size: NA
D: NA
J: TRBJ1-1
V: TRBV13
CDR3: CASSRIDSPRVGAFF
DNA: TGTGCCAGCAGCCGAATCGACAGCCCTCGGGTTGGAGCTTTCTTT

size: few
D: TRBD1
J: TRBJ1-4
V: TRBV12-5
CDR3: CASGPGTGSNEKLFF
DNA: TGTGCTAGTGGACCCGGGACAGGGTCAAATGAAAAACTGTTTTTT

size: few
D: NA
J: TRBJ2-1
V: TRBV4-1
CDR3: CASSQDLVQLAISYNEQFF
DNA: TGCGCCAGCAGCCAAGATCTGGTCCAACTAGCTATATCCTACAATGAGCAGTTCTTC

size: NA
D: TRBD1
J: TRBJ1-5
V: TRBV19
CDR3: CASRKDRGPQHF
DNA: TGTGCCAGTAGGAAGGACAGGGGGCCCCAGCATTTT